This T cell receptor (beta chain) was documented in a study of blood T cell repertoires in COVID-19. On the study more broadly: The origin of the acute and convalescent COVID-19 samples was the United States, Italy and Spain. The analysed material was cDNA or gDNA that came from T cells, B-cell-depleted T cells, or PBMCs.

Per the original data handling: Estimated nucleated cell counts came from reference gene primer amplification. The data were produced by immunoSEQ multiplex PCR, yet TCRdb's version contains in-frame clones alone and is incomplete. Clone size and V and J calls were adopted from that table, with D and trimming inferred from the DNA. Found here are about 200,000 clones, 70% to 85% of them singletons; the top ten hold 6.5% to 8.5%. This CDR3 is built from 14 residues. Germline assignment: CDR1 SGHRS and CDR2 YFSETQ. V was clipped by 2 bases and J by 3 bases, with 9 bases between them. Sequenced input: peripheral blood. The clonotype comes from a human donor with acute or convalescent COVID-19. The donor label of this sample is uncertain. The chain uses TRBV5-1 and TRBJ2-1, with D possibly being TRBD2 (6 bases). CDR3 bases: TGCGCCAGCAGCTTTAGCGGTTTCTACAATGAGCAGTTCTTC. The encoded protein is CASSFSGFYNEQFF. The entire variable domain, with the rest obtained from reference TRBV5-1 and TRBJ2-1, is as follows: KAGVTQTPRYLIKTRGQQVTLSCSPISGHRSVSWYQQTPGQGLQFLFEYFSETQRNKGNFPGRFSGRQFSNSRSEMNVSTLELGDSALYLCASSFSGFYNEQFFGPGTRLTVL.